This record looks at one T cell receptor (beta chain) sequence and its context. 60 Vbeta and 13 Jbeta primers were used in PCR. Generated by immunoSEQ multiplex PCR, the TCRdb table keeps only in-frame clones and is missing some. The sample shows 100,000 to 150,000 clones, about 74% of them seen only once. This specimen belongs to a study of cytomegalovirus exposure and HLA in healthy donors. V was clipped by 0 bases and J by 2 bases, with 12 bases between them. Germline V CDR1 and CDR2: SGHNT, YYREEE (reference sequence). CDR3 length: 15 residues. This TCR came from a woman aged 45-65 years in good health and CMV-seropositive. The chain couples TRBV5-4 to TRBJ2-7; TRBD1 is a possible D gene (5 bases). The sequencing input was PBMCs. Here the CDR3 DNA reads TGTGCCAGCAGCTTGGGGGGCAGTAGAACCTACGAGCAGTACTTC. It translates to CASSLGGSRTYEQYF.